Presented here are 15 T cell receptor beta chains from one specimen sequenced in a study of tissue T cells after allogeneic stem cell transplantation. Only in-frame clones appear in the TCRdb table, and some are missing; sequencing was by immunoSEQ multiplex PCR. The repertoire holds 20,000 to 25,000 clones, with 69% as singletons. The specimen sequenced was blood. Receptors originate from a female BALB/c mouse in good health. MHC haplotype here: H2-d.

Comment on this clone: The gene names given are mouse names. The missing CDR3 end, 1 residue past where the read stops, is filled in from the germline J gene. The rearrangement joins TRBV5 to TRBJ2-5; the D call may be TRBD1 or TRBD2 (5 bases each). V dropped 1 base and J dropped 2 bases, with 10 bases sitting between them. Per germline, CDR1 LGHNA and CDR2 YNLKQL (reference sequence). The CDR3 length is 15 residues. CDR3 DNA, as far as it was read: TGTGCCAGCAGCCAAGCAGGGTGGGGCCAAGACACCCAGTAC. It yields the protein CASSQAGWGQDTQY. In full, the CDR3 is CASSQAGWGQDTQYF.

Notes on this clone: The listed genes are named as in mouse. Read coverage stops 1 residue before the CDR3 terminus; the germline J gene supplies the remainder. The rearrangement joins TRBV20 to TRBJ1-4; D gene unclear. This CDR3 comprises 12 residues. Trimming cost V 3 bases and J 4 bases, with 6 bases left between them. Germline loops: CDR1 GFQATS, CDR2 STVNSAI. The part of the CDR3 DNA that was read is TGTGGTGCTAGAGGGAACAACGAAAGATTATTT. Translating it yields CGARGNNERLF. The entire CDR3 is CGARGNNERLFF.

Note on this clone: Gene labels here are mouse ones. This sample includes further DNA sequences coding for the same CDR3. CDR3 DNA (partial): TGTGCCAGCAGCCAAGTGGGGGGGCAAGACACCCAGTAC. It yields the protein CASSQVGGQDTQY. The whole CDR3 is CASSQVGGQDTQYF. J is TRBJ2-5 and V is TRBV5, with 8 bases that match TRBD2. The read ends 1 residue early relative to the CDR3; the germline J gene fills the gap. Germline trimming cut 1 base from V and 3 bases from J; bases unmatched to any gene: 0. Germline-derived CDR1 and CDR2 are LGHNA and YNLKQL (reference sequence). The CDR3 loop spans 14 amino acids.

With respect to this clone: Germline and genes here are mouse. The DNA ends 1 residue before the CDR3 does, and the rest of the CDR3 is filled in from the germline J gene. The chain joins TRBV29 to TRBJ1-2; D is ambiguous. V lost 2 bases and J lost 2, with 9 bases in between. Germline V CDR1 and CDR2: MSHET, SYDVDS. The CDR3 runs 14 residues. CDR3: CASSLPGSNSDYTF. CDR3 bases read: TGTGCTAGCAGTTTACCGGGGAGCAACTCCGACTACACC.

As to this clone: All gene names here are mouse names. The read comes to an end 1 residue before the CDR3 does, leaving the germline J gene to fill in the end. The chain uses TRBV19 and TRBJ2-5; tentative D call: TRBD2 (6 bases). The V end lost 9 bases, the J end lost 1 base, and 9 bases lay between the germline ends. The CDR3 covers 12 residues. CDR1 and CDR2 from the germline V gene are FNHDT and SITEND (reference sequence). Partial CDR3 DNA: TGTGCCAACCGGGGGGACCAAGACACCCAGTAC. Encoded protein: CANRGDQDTQY. The entire CDR3 sequence reads CANRGDQDTQYF.

Concerning this clone: Here the gene names and germline are mouse. Read data end 1 residue before the CDR3 end; the end is taken from the germline J gene. The chain carries TRBV16 and TRBJ1-2, with 7 bases aligning to TRBD1. Germline V gene data show CDR1 as SGHSA and CDR2 as FRNQAP. This CDR3 contains 14 residues. The V and J ends lost 0 bases and 3 bases, in that order; junction bases with no gene match: 1. Incomplete CDR3 DNA: TGTGCAAGCAGCTTAGATGGACAGGACTCCGACTACACC. Protein product: CASSLDGQDSDYT. The complete CDR3 protein is CASSLDGQDSDYTF.

This clone came up once. Gene and germline names: mouse. With the read ending 1 residue before the CDR3 end, the germline J gene is used to fill in that end. The V call is TRBV1, the J call TRBJ1-1, with 12 bases that match TRBD1. Per germline, CDR1 NSQYPW and CDR2 LRSPGD (reference sequence). V lost 4 bases and J lost 6; bases outside the gene matches: 3. The CDR3 runs to 14 residues. This CDR3 is CTCSGGTGGAEVFF. Incomplete CDR3 DNA: TGCACCTGCAGTGGGGGGACAGGGGGCGCAGAAGTCTTC.

Points on this clone: Each gene name is a mouse one. The CDR3 end is not reached by the read, which stops 1 residue before it; the germline J gene fills it in. The J gene is TRBJ2-4, the V gene TRBV24; possibly TRBD1 or TRBD2 for D (5 bases each). V was clipped by 0 bases and J by 2 bases, with 9 bases between them. The length of the CDR3 is 15 residues. CDR1 is KGHTA and CDR2 is FRNEEI in the germline V gene. The CDR3 DNA, read in part, is TGTGCCAGCAGTCTGTACGGGGCGCTTCAAAACACCTTGTAC. Translation: CASSLYGALQNTLY. In full, the CDR3 is CASSLYGALQNTLYF.

Concerning this clone itself: Mouse gene names apply. The CDR3 goes on 1 residue after the read ends, and that part is filled in from the germline J gene. This sequence joins TRBV13-1 and TRBJ2-2, with no clear D. The CDR3 runs 15 residues. Trimming removed 0 bases from V and 4 bases from J, with 10 bases in between. CDR1 is NSHNY, CDR2 SYGAGN, per germline. CDR3 DNA (partial): TGTGCCAGCAGTGATGTAGGGTTTGGCACCGGGCAGCTCTAC. Translation gives CASSDVGFGTGQLY. In full, the CDR3 reads CASSDVGFGTGQLYF.

Remarks on this clone: The germline and genes are mouse ones. The observed sequence ends 1 residue before the CDR3 terminus, with the missing tail filled in from the germline J gene. J is TRBJ2-5 and V is TRBV4; 7 bases are shared with TRBD1. Trimming cost V 3 bases and J 3 bases; bases outside gene matches: 0. The germline gives CDR1 LGHDT, CDR2 YNNKQL (reference sequence). The CDR3 spans 13 residues. CDR3 region: CASSYRGQDTQYF. The covered CDR3 bases are TGTGCCAGCAGCTACAGGGGGCAAGACACCCAGTAC.

For this clone: Mouse gene names apply. The read comes to an end 1 residue before the CDR3 does, leaving the germline J gene to fill in the end. The rearrangement links TRBV31 to TRBJ1-4; 11 nucleotides agree with TRBD1. The CDR3 has 13 amino acids. J lost 7 bases, V lost 2 bases, and 0 bases had no gene match. Germline CDR1 and CDR2: GKSSPN and SITVG. The covered CDR3 bases are TGTGCCTGGAGTGGGACAGGGGGCGAAAGATTATTT. The encoded protein is CAWSGTGGERLF. The full CDR3 protein reads CAWSGTGGERLFF.

On this clone itself: Gene names follow the mouse nomenclature. The observed sequence ends 1 residue before the CDR3 terminus, with the missing tail filled in from the germline J gene. This sequence joins TRBV5 and TRBJ2-1; TRBD2 matches at 9 bases. This CDR3 comprises 15 residues. V lost 3 bases, J lost 1 base, and 1 base stayed unmatched. Germline V gene data show CDR1 as LGHNA and CDR2 as YNLKQL (reference sequence). This CDR3 reads CASSHDWGNYAEQFF. Partial CDR3 DNA: TGTGCCAGCAGCCACGACTGGGGGAACTATGCTGAGCAGTTC.

Note on this clone: Genes and germline come from the mouse. The CDR3 goes on 1 residue after the read ends, and that part is filled in from the germline J gene. V and J are TRBV13-1 and TRBJ2-1; 8 positions match TRBD1. The junction had 6 bases not matched to a gene; V was cut back by 6 bases and J by 7 bases. The CDR3 is made up of 13 amino acids. CDR1 and CDR2 from the germline V gene are NSHNY and SYGAGN. The CDR3 bases that were read are TGTGCCAGCAAGACAGGGGTAGGGGCTGAGCAGTTC. Protein product: CASKTGVGAEQF. From start to end, the CDR3 is CASKTGVGAEQFF.

As for this clone: Gene names are the mouse ones. The read ends 1 residue shy of where the CDR3 ends; the end is completed using the germline J gene. The V gene is TRBV13-3, the J gene TRBJ2-7; maybe TRBD2 (7 bases). The germline V gene encodes CDR1 NNHDY and CDR2 SYVADS. This CDR3 spans 14 amino acids. Trimming removed 5 bases at V and 4 bases at J, with 16 bases between. CDR3 DNA, as far as it was read: TGTGCCAGCAGCCCCGTGGGGGGCGCATATGAACAGTAC. Its translation is CASSPVGGAYEQY. The full CDR3 sequence reads CASSPVGGAYEQYF.

About this clone itself: These gene names are mouse names. The read stops 1 residue short of the end of the CDR3; the missing end is completed from the germline J gene. V gene TRBV20 combines with J gene TRBJ1-4; no clear D. In germline, CDR1 is GFQATS, CDR2 STVNSAI. The CDR3 is 13 amino acids. V lost 1 base and J 0 bases, leaving 3 bases between the germline ends. This CDR3 reads CGARGVSNERLFF. The sequenced part of the CDR3 DNA is TGTGGTGCTAGGGGAGTTTCCAACGAAAGATTATTT.